This passage covers 11 T cell receptor beta chains from one sample sequenced in a study of cytomegalovirus exposure and HLA in healthy donors. The method was immunoSEQ multiplex PCR; TCRdb's version includes in-frame clones alone and lacks a portion of them. The sample carries roughly 62,000 clones, roughly nine tenths recorded once. The sequencing input was PBMCs. The receptor set was obtained from a woman in her thirties in good health and CMV-seronegative.

The rearrangement uses TRBV4-2 and TRBJ2-1, with D tentatively TRBD2 (5 bases). Trimming removed 2 bases from V and 7 bases from J, with 6 bases in between. The CDR3 loop spans 12 amino acids. Germline V gene data show CDR1 as LGHNA and CDR2 as YNFKEQ. In DNA, the CDR3 is TGTGCCAGCAGCCAAAGGGAGAATGAGCAGTTCTTC. This sequence encodes CASSQRENEQFF.

The chain employs TRBV4-2 and TRBJ2-1; TRBD2 matches at 11 bases. From germline, CDR1 is LGHNA and CDR2 YNFKEQ. V lost 1 base to trimming and J lost 8 bases; unmatched junction nucleotides: 10. The CDR3 length is 17 residues. The chain's CDR3 is CASSQGVAGGLRDEQFF. The DNA of the CDR3 is TGTGCCAGCAGCCAAGGGGTAGCGGGAGGGTTGAGGGATGAGCAGTTCTTC.

The chain combines TRBV18 with TRBJ2-7, with TRBD1 matching 8 bases. V shed 4 bases and J 2 bases; nucleotides not matched to a gene: 4. The CDR3 consists of 14 residues. Germline V CDR1 and CDR2: KGHSH, LQKENI. The CDR3 sequence is CASSQLTGAYEQYF. CDR3 coding DNA: TGTGCCAGCTCACAATTGACAGGGGCCTACGAGCAGTACTTC.

J is TRBJ2-1 and V is TRBV11-2; TRBD2 might be the D (6 bases). Germline CDR1 and CDR2: SGHAT and FQNNGV. CDR3 length: 18 residues. V lost 0 bases and J 1 base, leaving 16 bases between the germline ends. The CDR3 DNA follows: TGTGCCAGCAGCTTAGACGATAGCGGCCGACCTTCCTACAATGAGCAGTTCTTC. As protein: CASSLDDSGRPSYNEQFF.

The rearrangement links TRBV18 to TRBJ1-1, with D tentatively TRBD1 (5 bases). The V gene lost 3 bases and the J gene lost 2 bases, with 10 bases spanning the gap. This CDR3 is built from 14 residues. In germline, CDR1 is KGHSH, CDR2 LQKENI. The CDR3 bases are TGTGCCAGCTCACCTCAGACAGCCAACACTGAAGCTTTCTTT. Translating it yields CASSPQTANTEAFF.

The chain has TRBV6-5 and TRBJ2-7; 11 nucleotides match TRBD2. CDR3 size: 11 residues. Trimming took 8 bases from V and 7 from J; bases not matched to a gene: 1. The germline V gene encodes CDR1 MNHEY and CDR2 SVGAGI. In nucleotides, the CDR3 is TGTGCCAGCCGACTAGCGGGAGAGCAGTACTTC. Its translation: CASRLAGEQYF.

This clone was seen a single time. This sequence joins TRBV28 and TRBJ2-2, with TRBD1 as a possible D gene (6 bases). V was pared by 8 bases and J by 5 bases, with 15 bases between. The CDR3 consists of 14 residues. Germline lookup yields CDR1 MDHEN and CDR2 SYDVKM. The CDR3 DNA reads as TGTGCCAGCTGGATGGCAGGGGAAACCGGGGAGCTGTTTTTT. Protein sequence: CASWMAGETGELFF. The full variable domain, with the rest looked up from reference TRBV28 and TRBJ2-2, is DVKVTQSSRYLVKRTGEKVFLECVQDMDHENMFWYRQDPGLGLRLIYFSYDVKMKEKGDIPEGYSVSREKKERFSLILESASTNQTSMYLCASWMAGETGELFFGEGSRLTVL.

The chain carries TRBV5-6 and TRBJ2-7, with 10 positions matching TRBD2. Germline CDR1 reads SGHDT; CDR2 reads YYEEEE. The J segment lost 12 bases and the V segment lost 4 bases, leaving 10 bases of the junction unmatched. The CDR3 extends over 13 amino acids. The CDR3 DNA reads TGTGCCAGCAGCCCTCAGACTAGCGGGTTGCCGTACTTC. This encodes CASSPQTSGLPYF. The full variable domain, rest sourced from reference TRBV5-6 and TRBJ2-7, is DAGVTQSPTHLIKTRGQQVTLRCSPKSGHDTVSWYQQALGQGPQFIFQYYEEEERQRGNFPDRFSGHQFPNYSSELNVNALLLGDSALYLCASSPQTSGLPYFGPGTRLTVT.

This chain uses TRBV28 with TRBJ2-1; 12 nucleotides align to TRBD2. The V gene's germline CDR1 is MDHEN and CDR2 SYDVKM. V lost 2 bases and J lost 1; bases outside the gene matches: 3. This CDR3 is 17 amino acids long. CDR3 in amino acids: CASSLILAGGSYNEQFF. The CDR3 DNA sequence: TGTGCCAGCAGTTTAATACTAGCGGGAGGTTCCTACAATGAGCAGTTCTTC.

The chain joins TRBV4-1 to TRBJ2-7; TRBD2 aligns across 10 bases. The trim removed 4 bases at V and 4 bases at J, leaving 7 bases unmatched. The germline CDR1 and CDR2 sequences are MGHRA and YSYEKL. CDR3 length: 15 residues. The CDR3 sequence: CASSPGTSETYEQYF. CDR3 DNA sequence: TGCGCCAGCAGCCCAGGGACTAGCGAAACGTACGAGCAGTACTTC.

The chain carries TRBV7-9 and TRBJ2-7; D may be TRBD1 (6 bases). Germline CDR1 is SEHNR and CDR2 is FQNEAQ (reference sequence). Trimming took off 5 bases at V and 2 bases at J, with 13 bases between the two ends. This CDR3 has 14 amino acids. The CDR3 region is CASSATRDTYEQYF. CDR3 nucleotides: TGTGCCAGCAGCGCGACCCGGGACACCTACGAGCAGTACTTC.